Described below is a single TCR beta chain sequence and its context. Its antigen is still unknown. The CDR3 spans 10 residues. Between the trimmed V and J ends, which lost 7 bases and 5 bases, there was a span of 8 bases. Germline V CDR1 and CDR2: SQVTM, ANQGSEA. CD4+ naive, central memory, regulatory and stem cell-like memory subsets were isolated by sorting on CD45RO/CCR7/CD25/CD127/CD95/CD27. The investigators reverse transcribed all of the isolated RNA, so they sequenced expressed TCRB transcripts. The protocol was immunoSEQ multiplex PCR, while the TCRdb copy is restricted to in-frame clones and leaves out a portion. The sample yields over 650,000 clones, roughly an eighth seen once. The data derive from a study of beta chain features in type 1 diabetes. For the study at large: Patients and healthy donors were similar in age, gender and cell yields. Findings of the study overall: Comparison showed that naive, central memory and Treg TCRB repertoires appeared more similar among patients than among healthy donors. A moderate, significant TCRB CDR3 shortening appeared in type 1 diabetes across four CD4+ subsets. VDJ junctions sequenced from type 1 diabetes patients showed fewer insertions and more deletions.

The sample consisted of naive CD4+ T cells from blood. V and J are TRBV29-1 and TRBJ2-5; D remains unclear. The clonotype originates from a man aged 18-30 years with type 1 diabetes. CDR3 loop: CSGGRETQYF. The CDR3, as DNA: TGCAGCGGGGGTAGGGAGACCCAGTACTTC.